This TCR beta chain originates from a study of a mutant IDH1 vaccine in newly diagnosed glioma (dated by TCRdb to the early 2020s). At the level of the whole study: The approximately 30 treated patients were approximately 62% male and about 40% female, with a mean age of approximately 40 years. Before enrollment, most patients had been given radiochemotherapy with temozolomide as standard therapy, while the rest had received either radiotherapy alone or temozolomide alone. Longitudinal TCRB deep sequencing was performed for about two dozen treated patients wherever samples were available for exploratory analyses. Peripheral blood was collected at six visits: V03 (baseline), V05, V07, V10, V12 and V13. Overall results and qualifications from the work: Selection of PBMC samples for TCRB deep sequencing was based on availability. Pseudoprogression appeared unrelated to alterations in the top peripheral T cell clonotypes detected by TCRB sequencing. According to the authors, sample limitations meant that analyses of patient blood samples could not be reproduced. Immune responses induced by the vaccine were seen in around 93% of patients across multiple MHC alleles.

CDR1 and CDR2, per the germline V gene (reference sequence), are LNHDA and SQIVND. The junction shows trimming of 7 bases on V and 7 bases on J, plus 17 bases between the germline ends. The CDR3 numbers 14 residues from cysteine through phenylalanine. The only DNA kept is the CDR3, 42 bases in frame from the first base. Libraries were made using the immunoSEQ multiplex PCR assay. Rearranged TCR beta chain sequences were amplified using the hsTCRB Kit according to the manufacturer's protocol. An Illumina MiSeq was used to sequence the TCRB libraries. Regarding the original processing steps: Demultiplexing, trimming and gene mapping were performed with the kit vendor's proprietary platform. TCRdb mirrors the immuneACCESS table, restricted to in-frame sequences. Some clones are absent from its copies; in checked studies, under half trace to an unresolved V gene, and the reason for the others is unknown. That table is the source of V, J and clone size, and D and trimming were worked out from the DNA. In this sample the table shows approximately 92,000 clones, around three quarters of which occur a single time. Approximately 7.6% of the sample is in the top ten clones.

Points on this clone: Its antigen target is currently unknown. Per-nucleotide qualities are absent, and no much larger clonotype sits a single base away.

The sample's time point label, in plain terms: baseline, week 1 (first vaccination visit). The sample's treatment or condition, from its label and the paper: pre-vaccination baseline after standard-of-care therapy. Newly diagnosed WHO grade 3 or 4 IDH1-mutant astrocytomas showing loss of nuclear ATRX were present in the donors. The samples were drawn from NOA16, a multicentre, single-arm, open-label phase I trial in Germany that tested a mutant IDH1 peptide vaccine in humans for the first time. Blood drawn at visit V03 was used as the baseline sample for immunogenicity testing. Genomic DNA for TCRB sequencing was extracted from EDTA blood using the DNeasy Blood and Tissue Kit.

Sequences were derived from PBMCs, sampled from a glioma patient treated with radiotherapy, temozolomide or both. The chain couples TRBV19 to TRBJ2-1; TRBD2 is perhaps the D gene, given 5 matching bases. The source of this sequence is a man aged 35 to 55 with glioma. The DNA sequence is TGTGCCAGTAAAGGCCAACGGGATTGGAATGAGCAGTTCTTC. This codes for CASKGQRDWNEQFF.